Listed below are T cell receptor beta chains from one sample, sequenced in a study of blood T cell repertoires in COVID-19. Some clones are missing from TCRdb's copy, which holds only in-frame ones; the method was immunoSEQ multiplex PCR. Of roughly 34,000 clones listed, roughly 90% were seen once; the top ten hold around 35%. Sequenced material: peripheral blood. These receptors were taken from a man in his 60s with active or convalescent COVID-19. Each CDR3 is given with its conserved first and last residue. Each record gives: clone size, CDR3 length, V gene, J gene, D gene, CDR3 DNA, CDR3 protein. D genes are given only for firm matches. Clone size appears in some rows only: once, few, many, or a class for an expanded clone.

>many|14|TRBV7-2|TRBJ1-3|NA
TGTGCCAGCAGCTTAGCAGGGGCTGGAAACACCATATATTTT
CASSLAGAGNTIYF
>NA|14|TRBV28|TRBJ2-7|TRBD1
TGTGCCAGCAGTAGCGGACAGGGAATTTACGAGCAGTACTTC
CASSSGQGIYEQYF
>NA|15|TRBV5-1|TRBJ1-6|TRBD1
TGCGCCAGCAGCTTGGAGACAGGGGGGACTTCACCCCTCCACTTT
CASSLETGGTSPLHF
>NA|16|TRBV6-6|TRBJ2-5|TRBD2
TGTGCCAGTACTCCCAATTGGTCGGCGGGAGGGGAGACCCAGTACTTC
CASTPNWSAGGETQYF
>NA|16|TRBV15|TRBJ1-4|NA
TGTGCCACCAGCAGAGCCCGGGACATCACTAATGAAAAACTGTTTTTT
CATSRARDITNEKLFF
>few|15|TRBV20-1|TRBJ2-3|TRBD2
TGCAGTGCTAGTGGACTAGCGGGAGTGGAAGATACGCAGTATTTT
CSASGLAGVEDTQYF
>NA|15|TRBV5-1|TRBJ2-3|TRBD2
TGCGCCAGCAGCTTCCAACTAGCGGTATCAGATACGCAGTATTTT
CASSFQLAVSDTQYF
>NA|13|TRBV7-9|TRBJ2-3|NA
TGTGCCAGCGATGGGGGGTCTGGGGATACGCAGTATTTT
CASDGGSGDTQYF
>NA|17|TRBV6-2/TRBV6-3|TRBJ2-3|TRBD2
TGTGCCAGCAGTTATGGTGGGCGGGAGGGATTCACAGATACGCAGTATTTT
CASSYGGREGFTDTQYF
>NA|17|TRBV15|TRBJ1-3|TRBD1
TGTGCCACCAGCAGAGATAGAGGAACGGGACAGGGAAACACCATATATTTT
CATSRDRGTGQGNTIYF
>once|15|TRBV6-5|TRBJ1-2|TRBD1
TGTGCCAGCAGTTATACCGGGACAGTGACGTATGGCTACACCTTC
CASSYTGTVTYGYTF
>once|14|TRBV27|TRBJ2-2|TRBD1
TGTGCCAGCAGTCCCGGACAGGGAACCGGGGAGCTGTTTTTT
CASSPGQGTGELFF
>NA|14|TRBV2|TRBJ2-2|NA
TGTGCCAGCAGTTGGACAGTGAACACCGGGGAGCTGTTTTTT
CASSWTVNTGELFF
>NA|11|TRBV13|TRBJ1-3|NA
TGTGCCAGCAGCTTATCAGAAACCATATATTTT
CASSLSETIYF
>NA|15|TRBV7-2|TRBJ2-3|NA
TGTGCCAGCAGCTTGGTAGGGGCGCTACGAGATACGCAGTATTTT
CASSLVGALRDTQYF
>NA|14|TRBV5-1|TRBJ2-5|TRBD2
TGCGCCAGCAGCTTTAGCGGGGGAGGGGAGACCCAGTACTTC
CASSFSGGGETQYF
>NA|13|TRBV5-1|TRBJ1-1|TRBD1
TGCGCCAGCAGCCAGGGACAGGGAGGTGAAGCTTTCTTT
CASSQGQGGEAFF
>NA|16|TRBV11-2|TRBJ2-3|NA
TGTGCCAGCAGCTTAGATGACGGGGGAGAGACAGATACGCAGTATTTT
CASSLDDGGETDTQYF
>NA|13|TRBV6-6|TRBJ2-3|TRBD2
TGTGCCACCCGGCGGGGGGGCGTGGATACGCAGTATTTT
CATRRGGVDTQYF
>NA|13|TRBV11-2|TRBJ1-6|TRBD1
TGTGCCAGCAGCTCCGACAGGGATTCACCCCTCCACTTT
CASSSDRDSPLHF
>once|13|TRBV27|TRBJ1-1|NA
TGTGCCAGCAGTTTATCGAAGGGAGGGAGAGCTTTCTTT
CASSLSKGGRAFF
>NA|11|TRBV12-3/TRBV12-4|TRBJ1-4|NA
TGTGCCAGCGGCCGAGGGGAAAAACTGTTTTTT
CASGRGEKLFF
>NA|16|TRBV13|TRBJ2-1|TRBD2
TGTGCCAGCAGCTTAGGGGCGGGAGTGGCCTACAATGAGCAGTTCTTC
CASSLGAGVAYNEQFF
>NA|14|TRBV28|TRBJ1-2|NA
TGTGCCAGCAGTTTAGGTCGGGGAGGCCGTGGCTACACCTTC
CASSLGRGGRGYTF
>NA|15|TRBV5-5|TRBJ2-3|TRBD2
TGTGCCAGCAGCGCCGGGACTAGCGGGGTAAATACGCAGTATTTT
CASSAGTSGVNTQYF
>NA|14|TRBV9|TRBJ2-7|TRBD1
TGTGCCAGCAGCGTAGGACAGGGGGCCTACGAGCAGTACTTC
CASSVGQGAYEQYF
>NA|13|TRBV11-2|TRBJ2-2|NA
TGTGCCAGCAGCCCACGAGGCCCCGGGGAGCTGTTTTTT
CASSPRGPGELFF
>NA|14|TRBV3-1/TRBV3-2|TRBJ1-2|NA
TGTGCCAGCAGCCTTAGACAGGTGACCTATGGCTACACCTTC
CASSLRQVTYGYTF
>NA|14|TRBV10-3|TRBJ2-1|TRBD1
TGTGCCATCAGTGAGTCCAGGACAGGGTATGAGCAGTTCTTC
CAISESRTGYEQFF
>NA|15|TRBV18|TRBJ2-4|TRBD2
TGTGCCAGCTCACCAGGGGGGGTAGCCAAAAACATTCAGTACTTC
CASSPGGVAKNIQYF
>NA|16|TRBV4-3|TRBJ2-1|TRBD1
TGCGCCAGCAGCCAAGATCGGTGGGACAGGGGCAATGAGCAGTTCTTC
CASSQDRWDRGNEQFF
>NA|13|TRBV2|TRBJ1-3|NA
TGTGCCAGTAGACAGGACTCTGGAAACACCATATATTTT
CASRQDSGNTIYF
>NA|17|TRBV15|TRBJ2-6|TRBD1
TGTGCCACCAGCAAAGGACAGGGGAGGCCTGGGGCCAACGTCCTGACTTTC
CATSKGQGRPGANVLTF
>NA|15|TRBV4-1|TRBJ1-4|NA
TGCGCCAGCAGCCAAGTCGGCGGGGGCAGTGAAAAACTGTTTTTT
CASSQVGGGSEKLFF
>NA|15|TRBV18|TRBJ2-7|NA
TGTGCCAGCTCCCTTTGGGGCAAATACACCTACGAGCAGTACTTC
CASSLWGKYTYEQYF
>NA|17|TRBV5-1|TRBJ2-1|NA
TGCGCCAGCAGCCCCGATCAGGGGACGAGCTCCTACAATGAGCAGTTCTTC
CASSPDQGTSSYNEQFF
>once|12|TRBV12-3/TRBV12-4|TRBJ1-1|TRBD1
TGTGCCAGCAGTTCCGACAGGGTCTTGGCTTTCTTT
CASSSDRVLAFF
>NA|13|TRBV2|TRBJ2-2|NA
TGTGCCAGCAGTGAAGTGAACGGGGGGGAGCTGTTTTTT
CASSEVNGGELFF
>NA|17|TRBV11-3|TRBJ1-5|NA
TGTGCCAGCATCCCTGACGTGGGGCTAAAAGGCAATCAGCCCCAGCATTTT
CASIPDVGLKGNQPQHF
>once|13|TRBV10-2|TRBJ2-5|TRBD2
TGCGCCAGCATTGTAGCGGGTAGGGAGACCCAGTACTTC
CASIVAGRETQYF
>NA|15|TRBV6-5|TRBJ1-2|NA
TGTGCCAGCAGTCCAAGGGGGGAGGGTCTCTATGGCTACACCTTC
CASSPRGEGLYGYTF
>NA|12|TRBV6-5|TRBJ1-1|NA
TGTGCCAGCACCACCGGGAACACTGAAGCTTTCTTT
CASTTGNTEAFF
>NA|15|TRBV7-3|TRBJ2-1|TRBD1
TGTGCCAGCAGCTCAGGACAGGGGACCTACAATGAGCAGTTCTTC
CASSSGQGTYNEQFF
>NA|19|TRBV11-2|TRBJ2-1|TRBD1
TGTGCCAGCAGCCTAGGCTCCCGACAGGGGTGGGGCTCCTACAATGAGCAGTTCTTC
CASSLGSRQGWGSYNEQFF